This T cell receptor (beta chain) was recorded in a study of T cells after posttransplantation cyclophosphamide (dated by TCRdb to about 2016). Regarding the research as a whole: Using TRB sequencing, the study followed how the T cell repertoire rebuilt after myeloablative bone marrow transplantation with posttransplantation cyclophosphamide given as GVHD prophylaxis. Samples from 30 to 35 PTCy-treated patients, along with samples from 16 of their related bone marrow donors, underwent antigen receptor sequencing. TRB sequencing was performed on blood from all 35 or so PTCy patients with 1-year posttransplant specimens. In 3 patients, TRB sequencing was also performed on up to roughly 3 more blood samples taken 2 to 5.2 years after transplant, and in 4 patients, pretransplant blood was also TRB-sequenced. TRA and TRB clonality were tightly correlated in eight to ten samples, so subsequent TCR analyses focused on TRB only. Public TRB sequences were queried against a database of over 3,000 sequences associated with responses to pathogens, tumor antigens, self-antigens and alloantigens. The full study reports these points: The TRB repertoires of T cells infiltrating skin or GI tract showed only limited overlap with the TRB repertoires of T cells in blood. Across 45 patients, recipient CMV seropositivity and CMV reactivation were highly associated with TRB clonality; PTCy diversity was similar to CNI/methotrexate controls. Donor-recipient similarity was low at 1-2 months but rose over the first year, and later blood repertoires were often dominated by donor CD8+ memory clones.

The junction carries 15 bases between V and J, which are trimmed by 0 bases and 9 bases respectively. CDR3 length: 16 amino acids, cysteine to phenylalanine. The kept DNA is CDR3 alone, 48 bases in frame from the first base. As encoded in the germline V gene, CDR1 is MGHRA while CDR2 is YSYEKL. TRB sequencing was run on genomic DNA with either the immunoSEQ assay at survey resolution or the hsTCRB kit. The paper's data handling went like this. The immunoSEQ software was used for initial read processing, and the LymphoSeq R package was used for repertoire analyses. For each TRB dataset, clonality was calculated as 1 minus normalized Shannon entropy, and the Gini coefficient was computed as well. To infer phenotypes in unsorted samples, TRB sequences from sorted subsets of the recipient or donor were mapped onto the unsorted samples of the same recipient. The immuneACCESS repertoire file appears here via TCRdb, limited to in-frame rearrangements. These files lack a portion of the clones; in checked studies, under half of the deficit traces to unresolved V genes, and the cause of the others is not known. That table supplies the V and J calls and clone size; D and trimming were determined from the DNA. The table for this sample lists some 12,000 clones, none of them counted only once. Clones ranked in the top ten supply 20% to 30% of the sample.

This clone was seen a handful of times. No antigen is known for it. No qualities accompany the bases; no much larger clone lies one base away. The treatment or condition label on this specimen signifies: high-dose cyclophosphamide on days +3 and +4 as single-agent GVHD prophylaxis. PTCy patients received busulfan and fludarabine conditioning, a related or unrelated marrow graft, and cyclophosphamide on days +3 and +4. The PTCy-treated patients were drawn from a prospective, multi-institutional clinical trial. Peripheral blood and bone marrow mononuclear cells were isolated by Ficoll-Hypaque density centrifugation and cryopreserved.

The source material was PBMCs, sampled after allogeneic stem cell transplant with posttransplant cyclophosphamide. The TCR originated in a female patient in her 40s who received an allogeneic stem cell transplant from a related donor, was CMV-positive, and had acute GVHD only. Following transplantation, T cells from the graft donor may be among those present. The rearranged segments are TRBV4-1 and TRBJ1-6; the D gene is possibly TRBD1, with 6 bases matching. The CDR3: CASSQDSQGIRSPLHF. The base sequence is TGCGCCAGCAGCCAAGATAGCCAGGGGATTCGTTCACCCCTCCACTTT.